This T cell receptor beta chain comes out of a study of identifying expanded T cells in peripheral blood. Points from the study as a whole: About 1.2 clones differed between technical replicates, versus about 15 and 19 over time. Across healthy donors, higher total template counts meant significantly greater approximately two-week count variance.

Unmatched junction bases numbered 6, after V lost 6 bases and J lost 3 bases. Germline V gives CDR1 SNHLY, CDR2 FYNNEI. The CDR3 totals 14 residues. No infections or other immune events were documented during collection. The method was immunoSEQ multiplex PCR; TCRdb's version includes in-frame clones alone and lacks a portion of them. Here the sample spans about 90,000 clones, 70% to 90% being singletons. Note on this clone: Antigen: not known.

The chain links TRBV2 to TRBJ2-3; 7 bases fit TRBD1. The material sequenced was blood. This receptor was obtained from a person aged 18-70 years in good health. CDR3 sequence (DNA): TGTGCCAGCAGGGAGACAGGGAGTACAGATACGCAGTATTTT. This sequence encodes CASRETGSTDTQYF.